Sequencing of this T cell receptor beta chain was carried out in a study of beta chain features in type 1 diabetes. The study reverse transcribed the entire isolated RNA, so it sequenced expressed TCRB transcripts. Clones were read by immunoSEQ multiplex PCR, and TCRdb kept only the in-frame ones, dropping some. The sample lists roughly 450,000 clones; 10% to 12% were seen once. Looked up from germline, CDR1 is SEHNR and CDR2 is FQNEAQ (reference sequence). The CDR3 consists of 12 residues. Losses at the gene ends were 5 bases for V and 10 bases for J; bases not matched to a gene: 6. This clone was found a few times.

Sequenced: naive CD4+ T cells from blood. The chain uses TRBV7-9 and TRBJ1-2; 8 bases match TRBD1. This clonotype was obtained from a woman aged 18-35 years in good health. The CDR3, as DNA: TGTGCCAGCAGCCGAACGGGACAGGTCTACACCTTC. Its translation is CASSRTGQVYTF.